This record looks at one T cell receptor (beta chain) sequence and its context. This sample was included in a study of OX40 agonist ivuxolimab in advanced cancers. Study-wide context: Patients achieving partial responses numbered three: one hepatocellular carcinoma case and two cutaneous melanoma cases.

This table comes from immunoSEQ multiplex PCR, and its TCRdb copy is limited to in-frame clones, with some not included. The sample holds about 110,000 clones; over 85% are singletons and the top ten take 0.25% to 0.3%. Germline V gene sequence: CDR1 SNHLY, CDR2 FYNNEI. Germline trimming cut 6 bases from V and 5 bases from J; bases unmatched to any gene: 6. There are 14 residues in the CDR3. The receptor was isolated from an adult with an advanced solid tumor such as melanoma, head and neck, liver or kidney cancer. The input for sequencing was CD4+ or CD8+ T cells sorted from blood, taken in a trial of the OX40 agonist ivuxolimab. The chain recombines TRBV2 with TRBJ1-5; 8 bases are a match to TRBD1. CDR3 nucleotide sequence: TGTGCCAGCAGCCAGGACAGGGATGATCAGCCCCAGCATTTT. Translation: CASSQDRDDQPQHF.